This TCR beta chain was sequenced in a study of beta chain features in type 1 diabetes. Study context: Patients looked much like healthy donors when it came to age, gender and cell yields. The study's findings and limits: A moderate, significant TCRB CDR3 shortening appeared in type 1 diabetes across four CD4+ subsets. A possible short-template PCR bias applies equally to patients and controls.

V shed 5 bases and J 2 bases; nucleotides not matched to a gene: 2. CDR3 length: 13 residues. The germline CDR1 and CDR2 sequences are KGHSH and LQKENI. Each population that was sorted was more than 95% pure. As to this clone: Its antigen is unknown.

The investigators reverse transcribed all of the isolated RNA, so they sequenced expressed TCRB transcripts. Measured with immunoSEQ multiplex PCR; TCRdb has only the in-frame clones, and not every one. The profile shows 400,000 to 450,000 clones, about 14% of them singletons. This clonotype originated in a man aged 30 to 39 in good health. The sequencing input was naive CD4+ T cells from blood. The chain has TRBV18 and TRBJ1-2, with 7 positions matching TRBD1. In nucleotides, the CDR3 is TGTGCCAGCTCAATGGACAGGAACTATGGCTACACCTTC. It yields the protein CASSMDRNYGYTF.